This T cell receptor beta chain was captured by sequencing in a study of response to subunit inactivated influenza vaccine. Germline CDR1 is SGHVS and CDR2 is FQNEAQ. The CDR3 has 15 amino acids. V was trimmed by 2 bases and J by 5 bases, leaving 15 bases between them. TCRdb passed the RT-PCR reads through MiXCR, listing each CDR3 protein once. The table lists some 570,000 distinct CDR3 sequences, approximately 11% of them singletons. This clonotype has ten or more counts. Separately, the same data were catalogued under a study of T cells expressing NK-cell markers. As that report states: Libraries used 5'RACE template switching adding universal primer site and UMIs. Among the eight sequenced donors, seven tested HCMV-seropositive and one tested seronegative.

The clonotype was recovered from a man aged 45 to 65 who received an inactivated influenza vaccine. The J gene is TRBJ2-5, the V gene TRBV7-8; a weak D match, TRBD2 (6 bases). The source material was PBMCs from blood, sampled on the day of vaccination. The CDR3 spells CASSLRSGVSETQYF. The DNA for the CDR3 is TGTGCCAGCAGCTTAAGATCGGGAGTGTCGGAGACCCAGTACTTC. Looking up the rest from reference TRBV7-8 and TRBJ2-5 gives the full variable domain: GAGVSQSPRYKVAKRGQDVALRCDPISGHVSLFWYQQALGQGPEFLTYFQNEAQLDKSGLPSDRFFAERPEGSVSTLKIQRTQQEDSAVYLCASSLRSGVSETQYFGPGTRLLVL.